This T cell receptor beta chain originates from a study of blood T cells in healthy people across ages. Sample-barcoded 5' priming and a J-beta primer mix drove a second PCR of roughly 6 to 12 cycles. MiXCR was run by TCRdb on the 5' RACE reads, yielding one entry per CDR3 protein. The table shows 1.5 million to 2 million distinct CDR3 sequences, with around half occurring only once. Germline V gene data show CDR1 as MNHNY and CDR2 as SVGAGI (reference sequence). Trimming at V came to 6 bases and at J to 2 bases, leaving 12 bases not matched to a gene. This CDR3 has 16 residues. The rearrangement links TRBV6-6 to TRBJ1-2; 7 bases fit TRBD1. This sequence was found in a woman in her 40s in good health. The sequenced sample consisted of blood. The CDR3 nucleotides are TGTGCCAGCAGAAATGCGGGGTCACAGGGGAACTATGGCTACACCTTC. Residues: CASRNAGSQGNYGYTF.